Following are 13 T cell receptor beta chains from one sample sequenced in a study of CD8 T cells in Susac syndrome. RNA in amounts of about 0.5 to 1 ug was reverse transcribed with random hexamers. TCRdb reanalysed the immunoSEQ multiplex PCR reads using MiXCR and keeps one entry per CDR3 protein. The sample yields 120,000 to 150,000 distinct CDR3 sequences, 90% to 96% seen once. What was sequenced was CD4+ T cells from PBMCs. These receptors originate from a human donor with Susac syndrome.

V gene TRBV20-1 combines with J gene TRBJ1-1; D is ambiguous. The V and J ends lost 6 bases and 1 base respectively, with 9 bases between them. This CDR3 is built from 12 residues. The V gene's germline CDR1 is DFQATT and CDR2 SNEGSKA (reference sequence). The CDR3 DNA reads TGCAGTGCATTAACGGAGAACACTGAAGCTTTCTTT. Protein product: CSALTENTEAFF.

The chain carries TRBV5-1 and TRBJ2-3; D may correspond to TRBD1 or TRBD2 (5 bases each). Germline-derived CDR1 and CDR2 are SGHRS and YFSETQ. Trimming took 3 bases from V and 5 from J, leaving 19 bases between them. The CDR3 contains 16 residues. The CDR3, as DNA: TGCGCCAGCAGCTCCTCCGGGACGCCGAGGCGAGATACGCAGTATTTT. This codes for CASSSSGTPRRDTQYF.

The gene calls are TRBV7-6 and TRBJ2-3; weak D call: TRBD1 (6 bases). The CDR3 loop spans 16 amino acids. CDR1 is SGHVS, CDR2 FNYEAQ, per germline. Trimming took off 5 bases at V and 1 base at J, with 16 bases between the two ends. CDR3 in amino acids: CASSISGTLGTDTQYF. The CDR3 DNA reads as TGTGCCAGCAGCATCTCCGGGACACTTGGCACAGATACGCAGTATTTT. The full variable domain, with the rest looked up from reference TRBV7-6 and TRBJ2-3, is GAGVSQSPRYKVTKRGQDVALRCDPISGHVSLYWYRQALGQGPEFLTYFNYEAQQDKSGLPNDRFSAERPEGSISTLTIQRTEQRDSAMYRCASSISGTLGTDTQYFGPGTRLTVL.

The rearrangement joins TRBV18 to TRBJ2-7; the D is unclear. Between the trimmed V and J ends, which lost 1 base and 2 bases, there was a span of 9 bases. From germline, CDR1 is KGHSH and CDR2 LQKENI. This CDR3 has 14 amino acids. CDR3 DNA sequence: TGTGCCAGCTCACCACAAGAGGTTACCTACGAGCAGTACTTC. It encodes CASSPQEVTYEQYF.

The V gene is TRBV3-1, the J gene TRBJ1-1; D ambiguous. The CDR3 runs 13 residues. V gave up 6 bases and J gave up 2 bases, with 10 bases separating them. In germline, CDR1 is LGHDT, CDR2 YNNKEL (reference sequence). The DNA for the CDR3 is TGTGCCAGCAGGCCGGAGGGTAACACTGAAGCTTTCTTT. Protein sequence: CASRPEGNTEAFF.

The chain recombines TRBV5-4 with TRBJ2-3; TRBD1 is a possible D gene (5 bases). This CDR3 is built from 15 residues. The V gene lost 0 bases and the J gene lost 3 bases, with 11 bases spanning the gap. Germline V gene data show CDR1 as SGHNT and CDR2 as YYREEE (reference sequence). The CDR3 DNA reads as TGTGCCAGCAGCTTGGCAGGGATCGTTACAGATACGCAGTATTTT. Translation: CASSLAGIVTDTQYF.

The chain couples TRBV5-1 to TRBJ2-5; possible D gene TRBD1, 6 bases. The CDR3 loop spans 15 amino acids. The V gene's germline CDR1 is SGHRS and CDR2 YFSETQ. Trimming pared 0 bases from V and 5 bases from J, leaving 14 bases between. The CDR3 spells CASSLVGGVGETQYF. Written as DNA, the CDR3 is TGCGCCAGCAGCTTGGTTGGGGGCGTGGGGGAGACCCAGTACTTC.

The chain carries TRBV12-3 or TRBV12-4 and TRBJ1-2; D perhaps matches TRBD1 (5 bases). The V and J ends lost 1 base and 8 bases respectively, with 17 bases between them. The CDR3 extends over 15 amino acids. Here the CDR3 reads CASSLGAGEGGGYTF. CDR3 nucleotides: TGTGCCAGCAGTTTAGGTGCGGGGGAGGGCGGCGGCTACACCTTC.

The chain joins TRBV19 to TRBJ2-5, with TRBD2 identical over 10 bases. The CDR3 has 15 amino acids. CDR1 and CDR2 from the germline V gene are LNHDA and SQIVND (reference sequence). The V gene end was trimmed by 3 bases and the J gene end by 2 bases; junction bases not matched to a gene: 3. The CDR3 sequence is CASSMASGRQETQYF. DNA for the CDR3: TGTGCCAGTAGTATGGCTAGCGGGAGACAAGAGACCCAGTACTTC.

CDR3 DNA: TGTGCCAGCAGCGGCAGTGAGCAGTTCTTC. Protein sequence: CASSGSEQFF. The chain uses TRBV7-9 and TRBJ2-1, with no clear D. This CDR3 is built from 10 residues. Looked up from germline, CDR1 is SEHNR and CDR2 is FQNEAQ (reference sequence). Trimming removed 5 bases at V and 9 bases at J, with 5 bases between.

This clonotype showed up just a few times. V gene TRBV19 combines with J gene TRBJ2-1; TRBD2 agrees at 9 bases. Trimming cost V 5 bases and J 6 bases; bases outside gene matches: 2. This CDR3 has 13 amino acids. Looked up from germline, CDR1 is LNHDA and CDR2 is SQIVND (reference sequence). CDR3 in amino acids: CASSSTSGNEQFF. The CDR3 DNA sequence: TGTGCCAGTAGTTCGACTAGCGGCAATGAGCAGTTCTTC.

This rearrangement joins TRBV20-1 to TRBJ2-3; TRBD2 matches 8 bases. V lost 6 bases and J lost 4; bases outside the gene matches: 9. CDR3 size: 14 residues. The germline CDR1 and CDR2 sequences are DFQATT and SNEGSKA (reference sequence). The CDR3 bases are TGCAGTGCGACTGGCGGGGGGAGTCCAGATACGCAGTATTTT. The encoded protein is CSATGGGSPDTQYF.

The rearrangement links TRBV28 to TRBJ2-1; D may match TRBD1 or TRBD2 (5 bases each). This CDR3 contains 17 residues. Germline CDR1 reads MDHEN; CDR2 reads SYDVKM. The V gene lost 4 bases and the J gene lost 4 bases, with 20 bases spanning the gap. CDR3 in DNA: TGTGCCAGCAGTTATTCCGGGACCGTGGGAAGGTACAATGAGCAGTTCTTC. Translation: CASSYSGTVGRYNEQFF.